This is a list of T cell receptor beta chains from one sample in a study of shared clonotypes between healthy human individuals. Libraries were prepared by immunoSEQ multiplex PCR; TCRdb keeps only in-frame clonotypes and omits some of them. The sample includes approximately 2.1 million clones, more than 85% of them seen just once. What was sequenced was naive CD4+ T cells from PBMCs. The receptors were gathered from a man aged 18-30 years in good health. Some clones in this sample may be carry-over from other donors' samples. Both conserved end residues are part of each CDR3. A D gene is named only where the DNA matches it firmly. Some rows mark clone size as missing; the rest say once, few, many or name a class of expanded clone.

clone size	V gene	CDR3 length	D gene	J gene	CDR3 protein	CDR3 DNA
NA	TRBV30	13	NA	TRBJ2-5	CAWVERRGGTQYF	TGTGCCTGGGTCGAACGGCGAGGTGGGACCCAGTACTTC
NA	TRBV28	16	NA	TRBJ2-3	CASSSTGDASTDTQYF	TGTGCCAGCAGTTCGACGGGTGATGCGAGCACAGATACGCAGTATTTT
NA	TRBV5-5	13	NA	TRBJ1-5	CASRGDSNQPQHF	TGTGCCAGCCGCGGGGATAGCAATCAGCCCCAGCATTTT
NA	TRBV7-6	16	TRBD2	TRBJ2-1	CASSPIAGGLVNEQFF	TGTGCCAGCAGCCCTATAGCGGGAGGATTGGTCAATGAGCAGTTCTTC
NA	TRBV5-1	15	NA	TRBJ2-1	CASSSIRDIYNEQFF	TGCGCCAGCAGCTCAATCCGGGACATCTACAATGAGCAGTTCTTC
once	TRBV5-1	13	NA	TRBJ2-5	CASSLGGLETQYF	TGCGCCAGCAGCTTGGGCGGGCTCGAGACCCAGTACTTC
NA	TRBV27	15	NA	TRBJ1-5	CASSPNRDYNQPQHF	TGTGCCAGCAGTCCGAACAGGGATTACAATCAGCCCCAGCATTTT
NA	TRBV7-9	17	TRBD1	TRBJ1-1	CASSYSPGTAYGAEAFF	TGTGCCAGCAGCTACAGTCCCGGGACAGCTTACGGCGCTGAAGCTTTCTTT
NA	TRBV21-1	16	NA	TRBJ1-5	CASSKKRDRENQPQHF	TGTGCCAGCAGCAAAAAGCGGGACAGGGAAAATCAGCCCCAGCATTTT
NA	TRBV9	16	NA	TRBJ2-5	CASSVGPSAYQETQYF	TGTGCCAGCAGCGTAGGCCCTAGCGCTTACCAAGAGACCCAGTACTTC
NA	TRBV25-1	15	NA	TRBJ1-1	CASSDEGRRNTEAFF	TGTGCCAGCAGTGATGAAGGACGGAGGAACACTGAAGCTTTCTTT
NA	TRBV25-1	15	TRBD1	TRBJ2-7	CASSYPSRRGLEQYF	TGTGCCAGCAGCTACCCGTCCCGAAGGGGGCTCGAGCAGTACTTC
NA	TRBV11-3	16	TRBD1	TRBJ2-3	CASSPGQVGATDTQYF	TGTGCCAGCAGCCCCGGACAGGTCGGCGCCACAGATACGCAGTATTTT
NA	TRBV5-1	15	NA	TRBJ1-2	CASSLGRGPNYGYTF	TGCGCCAGCAGCTTGGGGAGGGGCCCTAACTATGGCTACACCTTC
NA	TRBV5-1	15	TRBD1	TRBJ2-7	CASSDSTGNVYEQYF	TGCGCCAGCAGCGATTCGACAGGGAACGTCTACGAGCAGTACTTC
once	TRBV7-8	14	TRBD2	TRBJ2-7	CASSRGGRLYEQYF	TGTGCCAGCAGCCGGGGGGGCAGACTCTACGAGCAGTACTTC